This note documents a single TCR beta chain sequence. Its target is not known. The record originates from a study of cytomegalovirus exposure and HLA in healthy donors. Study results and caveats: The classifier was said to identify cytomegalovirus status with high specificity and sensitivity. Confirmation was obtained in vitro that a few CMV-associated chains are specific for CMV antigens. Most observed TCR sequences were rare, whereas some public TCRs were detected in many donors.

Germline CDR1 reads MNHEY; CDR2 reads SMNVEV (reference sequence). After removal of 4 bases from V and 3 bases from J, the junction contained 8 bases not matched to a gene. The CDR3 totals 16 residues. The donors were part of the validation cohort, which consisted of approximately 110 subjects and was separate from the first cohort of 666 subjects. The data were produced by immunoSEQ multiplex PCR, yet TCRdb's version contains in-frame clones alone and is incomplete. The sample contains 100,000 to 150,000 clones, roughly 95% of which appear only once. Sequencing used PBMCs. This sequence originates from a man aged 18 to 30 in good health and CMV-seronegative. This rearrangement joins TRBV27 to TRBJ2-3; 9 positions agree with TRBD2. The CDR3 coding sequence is TGTGCCAGCAGTTCCCTCGCGGGAGGGGTGACAGATACGCAGTATTTT. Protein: CASSSLAGGVTDTQYF.